The text below deals with one TCR beta chain. The entry originates in a study of blood T cell repertoires in COVID-19. About the study: Sample material is recorded as cDNA or gDNA derived from T cells, B-cell-depleted T cells, or PBMCs.

Some clones are missing from TCRdb's copy, which holds only in-frame ones; the method was immunoSEQ multiplex PCR. The sample consists of 300,000 to 400,000 clones, approximately 88% of them appearing once. Germline loops: CDR1 MDHEN, CDR2 SYDVKM. Trimming removed 5 bases from V and 4 bases from J; junction bases left unmatched: 4. There are 13 residues in the CDR3. The TCR originated in a man in his thirties or forties with COVID-19, enrolled during active disease. Sequenced: peripheral blood. The chain employs TRBV28 and TRBJ2-7; 8 positions match TRBD2. The CDR3 bases are TGTGCCAGCAGTCCCTCGGGGGGGTACGAGCAGTACTTC. It is translated as CASSPSGGYEQYF.